This T cell receptor (beta chain) stems from a study of OX40 agonist ivuxolimab in advanced cancers. Across the study: Patients took ivuxolimab, an agonistic anti-OX40 (CD134) antibody.

The study, taken as a whole, reports: No determination was made of the antigen specificity of the expanded peripheral T cells. In the 0.1 to 3.0 mg/kg range, CD4+ and CD8+ blood T cells had expanded clonally by week 6.

The ends were cut back, 2 bases at V and 7 bases at J, with 12 bases in the middle. Germline V lookup: CDR1 MNHEY, CDR2 SVGAGI. The CDR3 is 14 amino acids. With respect to this clone: Its antigen is unknown.

Data came from immunoSEQ multiplex PCR; TCRdb stores just in-frame clones and leaves some out. Of some 75,000 clones listed, less than 90% are singletons. This sample comprised CD4+ or CD8+ T cells sorted from blood, obtained in a trial of the OX40 agonist ivuxolimab. The chain employs TRBV6-5 and TRBJ2-1, with D maybe TRBD2 (5 bases). The sequence came from an adult with an advanced solid tumor such as melanoma, head and neck, liver or kidney cancer. CDR3 coding DNA: TGTGCCAGCAGTTACGGAGGTTCTAAGAATGAGCAGTTCTTC. This sequence encodes CASSYGGSKNEQFF.